This T cell receptor beta chain was obtained from a study of shared clonotypes between healthy human individuals. About this clone itself: As yet, its antigen is unknown.

CD8 cells regarded as naive lacked CD45RO, were positively chosen for CCR7, and omitted terminally differentiated effector memory CD45RA+ cells. Findings and caveats of the study: Represented diversity, genetic and exposure-history alike, was limited by few donors.

Assay: immunoSEQ multiplex PCR; the TCRdb copy retains only in-frame clones and omits some. The sample has over 2 million clones, about 95% seen once; the top ten hold approximately 1.2%. This CDR3 region has 15 residues. V lost 5 bases, J lost 3 bases, and 7 bases stayed unmatched. Germline V gives CDR1 MNHEY, CDR2 SVGAGI. What was sequenced was naive CD8+ T cells sorted from blood. The origin of this receptor is a young man in good health. The chain has TRBV6-5 and TRBJ2-1, with 7 bases that match TRBD1. CDR3 sequence reads: CASSHEGAHYNEQFF. CDR3 DNA: TGTGCCAGCAGTCACGAGGGGGCTCACTACAATGAGCAGTTCTTC.